These T cell receptor beta chains were read from a single sample in a study of cytomegalovirus exposure and HLA in healthy donors. The method was immunoSEQ multiplex PCR; TCRdb's version includes in-frame clones alone and lacks a portion of them. The table includes around 150,000 clones, roughly 90% detected once. Sequenced input: PBMCs. These receptor sequences come from a woman under 30 in good health and CMV-seronegative. The CDR3 runs from the conserved cysteine through the conserved F or W. D genes are given only for firm matches. Some rows have no size entry. The others give once, few or many, or a class for an expanded clone.

>TRBV5-6|TRBJ1-5|-|-
TGTGCCAGCAGCTTGATGGGGGCAAACAGGGTACAGCCCCAGCATTTT
CASSLMGANRVQPQHF
>TRBV27|TRBJ1-1|-|-
TGTGCCAGCACCCCCCGAGGTACGAACACTGAAGCTTTCTTT
CASTPRGTNTEAFF
>TRBV4-2|TRBJ2-7|-|-
TGTGCCAGCAGCCAAGAGAGGGCGGAATACGAGCAGTACTTC
CASSQERAEYEQYF
>TRBV18|TRBJ1-2|TRBD1|-
TGTGCCAGCTCACCACTAGAAGCAGGGGGGTCTGGCTACACCTTC
CASSPLEAGGSGYTF
>TRBV2|TRBJ2-5|-|-
TGTGCCAGCGGCAGGTACCAAGAGACCCAGTACTTC
CASGRYQETQYF
>TRBV5-4|TRBJ2-3|TRBD2|few
TGTGCCAGCAGCTTGGGGACTAGCTTAGATACGCAGTATTTT
CASSLGTSLDTQYF
>TRBV5-4|TRBJ2-2|TRBD1|-
TGTGCCAGCAGCTCGCGGTTGGGGGCTGACAGGGCAATAAGGGGGGAGCTGTTTTTT
CASSSRLGADRAIRGELFF
>TRBV6-5|TRBJ2-3|TRBD2|-
TGTGCCAGCAGTGTTAGCGGGGCTAGCACAGATACGCAGTATTTT
CASSVSGASTDTQYF
>TRBV27|TRBJ2-7|-|-
TGTGCCAGCTCCTCCCTTGAGACAGCTTCCTACGAGCAGTACTTC
CASSSLETASYEQYF
>TRBV7-8|TRBJ2-7|-|once
TGTGCCAGCAGCTTTGCACCGACTACCGTCTACGAGCAGTACTTC
CASSFAPTTVYEQYF
>TRBV25-1|TRBJ1-2|TRBD1|-
TGTGCCAGCAGTGATAGACAGGGGGCCTACAGCGGGGGTGGCTACACCTTC
CASSDRQGAYSGGGYTF
>TRBV6-1|TRBJ2-7|-|-
TGTGCCACCCAGACGAGGGTGGTAGAGCAGTACTTC
CATQTRVVEQYF
>TRBV7-6|TRBJ2-7|-|-
TGTGCCAGCAGCCCGACCGGGACAAGACCTGTGGAGCAGTACTTC
CASSPTGTRPVEQYF
>TRBV7-9|TRBJ2-7|-|-
TGTGCCAGCAGCTTAGCGCTGGGCAGGGAGGACGCGCAGTACTTC
CASSLALGREDAQYF
>TRBV4-1|TRBJ1-2|-|-
TGCGCCAGCAGCCAAGACGACCAGGACTATGGCTACACCTTC
CASSQDDQDYGYTF
>TRBV7-3|TRBJ2-7|-|-
TGTGCCAGCAGCTTAAATGGCAGGGGACCCTACGAGCAGTACTTC
CASSLNGRGPYEQYF
>TRBV5-1|TRBJ1-4|-|once
TGCGCCAGCAGCTTGGTTCAGGGAGGTGAAAAACTGTTTTTT
CASSLVQGGEKLFF
>TRBV2|TRBJ2-1|TRBD1|many
TGTGCCAGCAGCCCGGAGATTGACAGGGCCGGTGAGCAGTTCTTC
CASSPEIDRAGEQFF
>TRBV9|TRBJ2-7|TRBD2|-
TGTGCCAGCAGTCTCCCCGGGAGGGGTGGTAAGCGGCAGTACTTC
CASSLPGRGGKRQYF
>TRBV9|TRBJ2-2|-|-
TGTGCCAGCAGCGTTAGCGGCGGGGAGCTGTTTTTT
CASSVSGGELFF
>TRBV19|TRBJ1-1|-|-
TGTGCCAGTAGTATAAAGATTGAGGTAGAAGCTTTCTTT
CASSIKIEVEAFF
>TRBV19|TRBJ1-2|-|few
TGTGCCAGTAGAGGGGAGGACTATGGCTACACCTTC
CASRGEDYGYTF
>TRBV27|TRBJ2-7|TRBD2|-
TGTGCCAGCAGTTCCGGGACTAGCGGGGCCTACGAGCAGTACTTC
CASSSGTSGAYEQYF
>TRBV7-2|TRBJ2-7|TRBD2|-
TGTGCCAGCAGCCCTACTGGCGGGAGGGCCCTCTACGAGCAGTACTTC
CASSPTGGRALYEQYF